This entry is about one TCR beta chain. Its antigen is unidentified. The PCR contained 60 Vbeta and 13 Jbeta primers. Profiling relied on immunoSEQ multiplex PCR, and the TCRdb table lists in-frame clones only, not all of them. Found here are approximately 110,000 clones, about four fifths of them singletons; the top ten hold 1% to 1.5%. Germline CDR1 and CDR2: KGHSH and LQKENI. The CDR3 runs to 14 residues. With 0 bases removed from V and 3 bases from J, the gap between germline ends came to 6 bases. This sample was included in a study of cytomegalovirus exposure and HLA in healthy donors. Overall study results and limits: A few chains linked to CMV were shown in vitro to be specific for CMV antigens. TCR beta sequences numbering about 17,000 were associated with HLA alleles at 0.05 false discovery rate in a later analysis.

Sequencing was carried out using PBMCs. The J gene is TRBJ1-5, the V gene TRBV18, with D possibly matching TRBD1 (5 bases). This TCR was recovered from a man in his forties in good health and CMV-seronegative. The CDR3 is CASSPPGLNQPQHF. For the CDR3, the DNA is TGTGCCAGCTCACCACCGGGACTCAATCAGCCCCAGCATTTT.